These 24 T cell receptor beta chains were sequenced from one sample in a study of OX40 agonist ivuxolimab in advanced cancers. The assay was immunoSEQ multiplex PCR, and TCRdb's table has in-frame clones only and misses some. The repertoire holds 78,000 or so clones, with 70% to 90% as singletons. The material sequenced was CD4+ or CD8+ T cells sorted from blood, taken in a trial of the OX40 agonist ivuxolimab. All receptors come from an adult with an advanced solid tumor such as melanoma, head and neck, liver or kidney cancer.

This clone was seen a single time. The chain links TRBV7-9 to TRBJ1-4; TRBD1 matches 7 bases. The CDR3 spans 15 residues. Germline lookup yields CDR1 SEHNR and CDR2 FQNEAQ (reference sequence). V shed 5 bases and J 7 bases; nucleotides not matched to a gene: 10. CDR3 protein: CASSTQQGIIEKLFF. In nucleotides, the CDR3 is TGTGCCAGCAGCACCCAACAGGGGATAATTGAAAAACTGTTTTTT.

The chain links TRBV27 to TRBJ1-2, with 8 bases identical to TRBD1. Germline CDR1 reads MNHEY; CDR2 reads SMNVEV (reference sequence). V shed 3 bases and J 8 bases; nucleotides not matched to a gene: 17. CDR3 length: 17 amino acids. CDR3 DNA: TGTGCCAGCAGTTTTCTCCCACAATGGACAGGGAATGAGGGCTACACCTTC. Amino acids: CASSFLPQWTGNEGYTF.

V usage is TRBV10-2 and J usage is TRBJ1-4; D unclear. CDR1 WSHSY and CDR2 SAAADI come from the germline V gene. This CDR3 has 14 residues. Trimming took off 3 bases at V and 0 bases at J, with 5 bases between the two ends. Here the CDR3 reads CASSDGATNEKLFF. DNA of the CDR3: TGCGCCAGCAGTGATGGGGCAACTAATGAAAAACTGTTTTTT.

The chain couples TRBV19 to TRBJ2-5; maybe TRBD1 (6 bases). CDR3 length: 15 amino acids. V gave up 0 bases and J gave up 2 bases, with 10 bases separating them. CDR1 LNHDA and CDR2 SQIVND come from the germline V gene (reference sequence). CDR3 nucleotide sequence: TGTGCCAGTAGTATAGAAACAGGGCTACAAGAGACCCAGTACTTC. This translates into CASSIETGLQETQYF. Together with reference TRBV19 and TRBJ2-5, the CDR3 gives the full variable domain: DGGITQSPKYLFRKEGQNVTLSCEQNLNHDAMYWYRQDPGQGLRLIYYSQIVNDFQKGDIAEGYSVSREKKESFPLTVTSAQKNPTAFYLCASSIETGLQETQYFGPGTRLLVL.

The J gene is TRBJ2-1, the V gene TRBV28; D is unresolved. CDR1 MDHEN and CDR2 SYDVKM come from the germline V gene. Trimming left V 6 bases short and J 4 bases short, with 7 bases between. This CDR3 has 12 residues. The DNA of the CDR3 is TGTGCCAGCAGGGCGGTTTACAATGAGCAGTTCTTC. Residues: CASRAVYNEQFF.

V usage is TRBV5-6 and J usage is TRBJ2-4, with 8 nucleotides matching TRBD2. This CDR3 spans 15 amino acids. CDR1 is SGHDT and CDR2 is YYEEEE in the germline V gene. Trimming cost V 4 bases and J 7 bases; bases outside gene matches: 10. CDR3 DNA sequence: TGTGCCAGCAGCCGCGGGAGGACGGTGGGGAACATTCAGTACTTC. Translated, it gives CASSRGRTVGNIQYF.

This clone was detected only once. The chain couples TRBV18 to TRBJ2-5; D gene ambiguous. The CDR3 consists of 13 residues. Germline lookup yields CDR1 KGHSH and CDR2 LQKENI. Trimming took 5 bases from V and 5 from J, leaving 12 bases between them. DNA of the CDR3: TGTGCCAGCTCAACCGCAGGAAGCGAGACCCAGTACTTC. Translation: CASSTAGSETQYF.

The chain is built from TRBV5-1 and TRBJ2-1; 11 positions agree with TRBD2. The CDR3 contains 15 residues. The V gene end was trimmed by 0 bases and the J gene end by 6 bases; junction bases not matched to a gene: 2. The V gene's germline CDR1 is SGHRS and CDR2 YFSETQ. As DNA, the CDR3 is TGCGCCAGCAGCTTGGTAGCGGGAGGGATCAATGAGCAGTTCTTC. Protein: CASSLVAGGINEQFF.

The chain has TRBV6-5 and TRBJ1-5; D might be TRBD1 (5 bases). CDR1 and CDR2 (germline): MNHEY, SVGAGI. V was clipped by 5 bases and J by 2 bases, with 13 bases between them. This CDR3 has 15 amino acids. CDR3 sequence (DNA): TGTGCCAGCAGTCCACTTTCGGGGGGCAATCAGCCCCAGCATTTT. Encoded protein: CASSPLSGGNQPQHF.

V usage is TRBV15 and J usage is TRBJ2-4; the D gene is possibly TRBD2 (7 bases). Germline loops: CDR1 LNHNV, CDR2 YYDKDF (reference sequence). The V gene lost 3 bases and the J gene lost 8 bases, with 23 bases spanning the gap. This CDR3 contains 17 residues. The CDR3 DNA follows: TGTGCCACCAGCAGTAGCCTCGGAGGGGGGGTTTTTGACATTCAGTACTTC. Translated, it gives CATSSSLGGGVFDIQYF.

The chain combines TRBV11-2 with TRBJ2-3, with TRBD2 matching over 10 bases. The germline CDR1 and CDR2 sequences are SGHAT and FQNNGV. V lost 1 base, J lost 4 bases, and 5 bases stayed unmatched. CDR3 size: 16 residues. CDR3 region: CASSLGAGGGADTQYF. The CDR3 DNA reads TGTGCCAGCAGCTTAGGAGCGGGAGGGGGGGCAGATACGCAGTATTTT. Using reference TRBV11-2 and TRBJ2-3 for the parts outside the CDR3, the full variable domain is EAGVAQSPRYKIIEKRQSVAFWCNPISGHATLYWYQQILGQGPKLLIQFQNNGVVDDSQLPKDRFSAERLKGVDSTLKIQPAKLEDSAVYLCASSLGAGGGADTQYFGPGTRLTVL.

The gene calls are TRBV5-1 and TRBJ2-4; TRBD2 matches 8 bases. The CDR3 extends over 22 amino acids. Trimming at V came to 1 base and at J to 0 bases, leaving 21 bases not matched to a gene. Per germline, CDR1 SGHRS and CDR2 YFSETQ. CDR3 DNA sequence: TGCGCCAGCAGCTTGCCCCAGGGTGCGGGGACTAGACTCCTATTAGCCAAAAACATTCAGTACTTC. This codes for CASSLPQGAGTRLLLAKNIQYF.

The V and J genes are TRBV13 and TRBJ1-1, with a weak D call TRBD1 (5 bases). The V end lost 6 bases, the J end lost 3 bases, and 23 bases lay between the germline ends. In germline, CDR1 is PRHDT, CDR2 FYEKMQ (reference sequence). The CDR3 contains 17 residues. The CDR3 DNA is TGTGCCAGCAGTCGGTCGAGGGGCGAGGCTTATCACACTGAAGCTTTCTTT. This codes for CASSRSRGEAYHTEAFF.

V and J are TRBV28 and TRBJ1-2; tentative D call: TRBD1 (5 bases). Trimming removed 4 bases at V and 4 bases at J, with 25 bases between. This CDR3 region has 18 residues. Germline CDR1 MDHEN, CDR2 SYDVKM. CDR3 protein: CASSSLGAQRGEGYGYTF. The CDR3 DNA sequence: TGTGCCAGCAGTTCCCTCGGGGCTCAGCGGGGAGAGGGCTATGGCTACACCTTC.

V is TRBV11-2 and J is TRBJ2-7; D perhaps matches TRBD1 (6 bases). The V end was cut by 3 bases, the J end by 1 base, with 10 bases between. The CDR3 has 14 residues. Germline V gives CDR1 SGHAT, CDR2 FQNNGV. CDR3 protein: CASSFRRGSYEQYF. CDR3 nucleotide sequence: TGTGCCAGCAGCTTCCGTAGGGGGTCCTACGAGCAGTACTTC.

The chain uses TRBV6-5 and TRBJ1-3; 7 bases map to TRBD1. CDR1 MNHEY and CDR2 SVGAGI come from the germline V gene. The junction had 3 bases not matched to a gene; V was cut back by 0 bases and J by 4 bases. The CDR3 sequence is 15 residues long. The CDR3 sequence: CASSYSTGSGNTIYF. DNA for the CDR3: TGTGCCAGCAGTTACTCGACAGGGTCAGGAAACACCATATATTTT.

This chain links TRBV25-1 with TRBJ1-3; 7 nucleotides line up with TRBD1. CDR1 MGHDK and CDR2 SYGVNS come from the germline V gene. Trimming took 6 bases from V and 0 from J; bases not matched to a gene: 5. There are 15 residues in the CDR3. The CDR3 loop is CASSGGTVSGNTIYF. CDR3 bases: TGTGCCAGCAGCGGAGGGACAGTCTCTGGAAACACCATATATTTT.

The rearrangement links TRBV2 to TRBJ1-2; D gene ambiguous. This CDR3 is built from 12 residues. Germline CDR1 and CDR2: SNHLY and FYNNEI. V was cut by 4 bases and J by 4 bases, with 7 bases left in between. CDR3 bases: TGTGCCAGCAGTGCGGGAGTCTATGGCTACACCTTC. Its protein is CASSAGVYGYTF. The full variable domain, completed using reference TRBV2 and TRBJ1-2, is EPEVTQTPSHQVTQMGQEVILRCVPISNHLYFYWYRQILGQKVEFLVSFYNNEISEKSEIFDDQFSVERPDGSNFTLKIRSTKLEDSAMYFCASSAGVYGYTFGSGTRLTVV.

V gene TRBV5-6 combines with J gene TRBJ2-7; D unclear. The CDR3 has 12 amino acids. CDR1 SGHDT and CDR2 YYEEEE come from the germline V gene. V shed 4 bases and J shed 2 bases, with 7 bases lying between them. CDR3 nucleotide sequence: TGTGCCAGCAGCCGGAACACCTACGAGCAGTACTTC. This sequence encodes CASSRNTYEQYF.

The V call is TRBV11-3, the J call TRBJ2-1, with 8 bases fitting TRBD2. Trimming removed 1 base from V and 6 bases from J; junction bases left unmatched: 8. Per the germline V gene, CDR1 is SGHNT and CDR2 is YENEEA. The CDR3 is 16 residues long. Here the CDR3 DNA reads TGTGCCAGCAGCTTAGTTAGCGGGACCGGGGGCAATGAGCAGTTCTTC. Translated, it gives CASSLVSGTGGNEQFF. The entire variable domain, with the rest obtained from reference TRBV11-3 and TRBJ2-1, is as follows: EAGVVQSPRYKIIEKKQPVAFWCNPISGHNTLYWYLQNLGQGPELLIRYENEEAVDDSQLPKDRFSAERLKGVDSTLKIQPAELGDSAVYLCASSLVSGTGGNEQFFGPGTRLTVL.

The V and J genes are TRBV10-3 and TRBJ2-7; D is possibly TRBD1 (5 bases). V was pared by 3 bases and J by 7 bases, with 19 bases between. The CDR3 consists of 15 residues. Per germline, CDR1 ENHRY and CDR2 SYGVKD. CDR3 residues: CAISEGVSPLGEQYF. CDR3 DNA: TGTGCCATCAGTGAAGGGGTCTCCCCCCTGGGGGAGCAGTACTTC.

V usage is TRBV20-1 and J usage is TRBJ2-2; no clear D gene. There are 11 residues in the CDR3. The germline V gene encodes CDR1 DFQATT and CDR2 SNEGSKA (reference sequence). V gave up 1 base and J gave up 7 bases, with 4 bases separating them. In nucleotides, the CDR3 is TGCAGTGCTAGAGGTGGCGGGGAGCTGTTTTTT. Protein: CSARGGGELFF.

The J gene is TRBJ2-4, the V gene TRBV7-9; the match to TRBD2 covers 14 bases. The CDR3 is made up of 17 amino acids. J was trimmed by 5 bases and V by 5 bases; bases with no gene match: 8. Germline values: CDR1 SEHNR, CDR2 FQNEAQ (reference sequence). Written as DNA, the CDR3 is TGTGCCAGCAGCCCACCCGGGACTAGCGGGAGTGAAAACATTCAGTACTTC. Its translation: CASSPPGTSGSENIQYF.

This clone came up a few times. The CDR3 loop reads CASSEGLAGVIGELFF. Here the CDR3 DNA reads TGTGCCAGCAGTGAAGGGCTAGCGGGAGTTATAGGGGAGCTGTTTTTT. V and J are TRBV6-1 and TRBJ2-2; 10 nucleotides agree with TRBD2. Trimming cost V 1 base and J 8 bases; bases outside gene matches: 7. Germline-derived CDR1 and CDR2 are MNHNS and SASEGT. The CDR3 extends over 16 amino acids.